This entry concerns a single T cell receptor (beta chain). Its target is not known. The sample comes from a study of beta chain features in type 1 diabetes. The sequenced template was cDNA made from the entire isolated RNA. TCRdb keeps only in-frame clones here, not all; method: immunoSEQ multiplex PCR. The table lists about 650,000 clones, around an eighth of them singletons. CDR1 MNHNS and CDR2 SASEGT come from the germline V gene. CDR3 length equals 13 residues. Trimming removed 5 bases at V and 2 bases at J, with 9 bases between. Study-level points and caveats: In all four CD4+ subsets, TCRB CDR3 length was significantly, moderately reduced in type 1 diabetes.

The TCR sequence derives from a man aged 25-45 years with type 1 diabetes. Specimen: naive CD4+ T cells from blood. The genes are TRBV6-1 and TRBJ2-5; D ambiguous. The CDR3 nucleotides read TGTGCCAGCAGTCAGGTTGAGCAAGAGACCCAGTACTTC. This codes for CASSQVEQETQYF.